This T cell receptor (beta chain) was sequenced for a study of TIL therapy for anti-PD-1-resistant metastatic lung cancer. The wider study: Median patient age was about 55, ranging roughly 35-85 years. Tumors carried a median 1.5 non-synonymous mutations per megabase. Broader study findings: The baseline peripheral repertoire was partially replaced by infused TIL clonotypes that later decayed.

Regarding time point: pre-treatment sample, taken before nivolumab and TIL therapy. In the case of this clone: The antigen is unknown.

Sequencing used immunoSEQ v3. Survey-level samples got approximately 2 million read pairs; deep-level samples got roughly 5-6 million. Method: immunoSEQ multiplex PCR; TCRdb's copy keeps in-frame clones and lacks some. The sample holds about 59,000 clones, about 81% seen once. The germline gives CDR1 MNHEY, CDR2 SMNVEV (reference sequence). This CDR3 has 14 amino acids. Trimming took 5 bases from V and 3 from J, leaving 11 bases between them. This TCR was recovered from a person between 25 and 79 years old with non-small cell lung cancer. The sequences come from blood, collected at baseline. The chain couples TRBV27 to TRBJ2-1, with a possible D match to TRBD1 (6 bases). The CDR3 region is CASSSTGLYNEQFF. DNA of the CDR3: TGTGCCAGCAGTAGCACAGGGCTCTACAATGAGCAGTTCTTC.